Each of the 20 T cell receptor beta chains below was sequenced from the same sample in a study of a mutant IDH1 vaccine in newly diagnosed glioma. Measured with immunoSEQ multiplex PCR; TCRdb has only the in-frame clones, and not every one. This sample has roughly 30,000 clones, with approximately 80% found just once. The antigens of these receptors remain unknown. Time point indicated: week 35, safety follow-up. Every single dose of the vaccine, 300 ug of mutant IDH1 20-mer peptide, came with topical imiquimod. The sequences come from PBMCs, collected from a glioma patient whose treatment included an IDH1 peptide vaccine. These receptors were obtained from a man aged 30-40 years with glioma.

This rearrangement joins TRBV7-9 to TRBJ1-1, with 7 bases aligning to TRBD1. Germline CDR1 and CDR2: SEHNR and FQNEAQ (reference sequence). The V and J ends lost 0 bases and 3 bases, in that order; junction bases with no gene match: 4. The CDR3 totals 15 residues. CDR3 sequence: CASSLATGRDTEAFF. In nucleotides, the CDR3 is TGTGCCAGCAGCTTAGCGACAGGGAGGGACACTGAAGCTTTCTTT.

This clone came up once. The CDR3: CASSRRDGVNYGYTF. Written as DNA, the CDR3 is TGTGCCAGCAGCCGAAGGGACGGAGTTAACTATGGCTACACCTTC. This chain uses TRBV14 with TRBJ1-2, with D tentatively TRBD1 (5 bases). In germline, CDR1 is SGHDN, CDR2 FVKESK. V lost 4 bases and J 1 base, leaving 13 bases between the germline ends. CDR3 length: 15 amino acids.

The chain carries TRBV6-4 and TRBJ1-5, with 7 nucleotides matching TRBD1. Germline CDR1 and CDR2: MRHNA and SNTAGT. This CDR3 is built from 14 residues. With V trimmed by 3 bases and J by 6 bases, 5 bases remained unmatched. CDR3 in DNA: TGTGCCAGCAGTGAACAGGGGCAGGGTCAGCCCCAGCATTTT. This gives the protein CASSEQGQGQPQHF.

The J gene is TRBJ2-7, the V gene TRBV2, with 7 bases fitting TRBD2. V lost 4 bases and J lost 4; bases outside the gene matches: 10. The CDR3 has 15 amino acids. Germline V gives CDR1 SNHLY, CDR2 FYNNEI. CDR3 nucleotide sequence: TGTGCCAGCAGTGCCTTCCAGGGAGGGTGGTACGAGCAGTACTTC. It is translated as CASSAFQGGWYEQYF.

This clone was observed a single time. The chain uses TRBV30 and TRBJ1-1, with a tentative D call TRBD1 (6 bases). This CDR3 is built from 13 residues. Trimming shortened V by 0 bases and J by 1 base, and 6 bases separated the two germline ends. CDR1 GTSNPN and CDR2 SVGIG come from the germline V gene (reference sequence). Written as DNA, the CDR3 is TGTGCCTGGAGTGTACAGGGGAACACTGAAGCTTTCTTT. It encodes CAWSVQGNTEAFF.

This clone was counted many times. V gene TRBV30 combines with J gene TRBJ1-6; D gene unclear. V dropped 1 base and J dropped 6 bases, with 10 bases sitting between them. Germline V gives CDR1 GTSNPN, CDR2 SVGIG (reference sequence). The CDR3 loop spans 14 amino acids. The CDR3 coding sequence is TGTGCCTGGAGTGCCCTGGACCCTAATTCACCCCTCCACTTT. This gives the protein CAWSALDPNSPLHF.

V usage is TRBV12-5 and J usage is TRBJ2-1; D not resolved. The CDR3 spans 15 residues. V gave up 3 bases and J gave up 4 bases, with 13 bases separating them. Germline V lookup: CDR1 LGHNT, CDR2 FRNRAP. The DNA for the CDR3 is TGTGCTAGTGGTTTAACGGTAGCAGAGTACAATGAGCAGTTCTTC. The encoded protein is CASGLTVAEYNEQFF.

The chain uses TRBV6-5 and TRBJ1-2; tentatively, D is TRBD1 (6 bases). Germline V gene lookup returns CDR1 MNHEY and CDR2 SVGAGI. V shed 2 bases and J shed 7 bases, with 14 bases lying between them. This CDR3 contains 14 residues. CDR3 protein: CASSYTWGALGYTF. CDR3 sequence (DNA): TGTGCCAGCAGTTACACTTGGGGGGCGCTTGGCTACACCTTC.

The CDR3 DNA reads TGCAGCGTTGATCAGGTGAACACCGGGGAGCTGTTTTTT. Residues: CSVDQVNTGELFF. This chain links TRBV29-1 with TRBJ2-2; no definite D call. Germline V gene data show CDR1 as SQVTM and CDR2 as ANQGSEA. Trimming removed 3 bases at V and 1 base at J, with 6 bases between. The CDR3 contains 13 residues.

The chain employs TRBV11-2 and TRBJ1-1; 7 bases fit TRBD1. Trimming at V came to 2 bases and at J to 0 bases, leaving 3 bases not matched to a gene. CDR3 length equals 15 residues. Germline V CDR1 and CDR2: SGHAT, FQNNGV. This CDR3 is CASSLWRGLNTEAFF. For the CDR3, the DNA is TGTGCCAGCAGCTTATGGAGGGGGCTGAACACTGAAGCTTTCTTT.

The chain joins TRBV7-9 to TRBJ1-2; no reliable D call. This CDR3 contains 14 residues. The germline V and J ends were trimmed by 5 bases and 4 bases, with 14 bases remaining between them. Germline loops: CDR1 SEHNR, CDR2 FQNEAQ (reference sequence). In DNA, the CDR3 is TGTGCCAGCAGCCCCCCGGCTGACCCCTATGGCTACACCTTC. Encoded protein: CASSPPADPYGYTF.

The rearrangement uses TRBV5-4 and TRBJ1-1; D might be TRBD1 (6 bases). Germline CDR1 reads SGHNT; CDR2 reads YYREEE (reference sequence). V gave up 0 bases and J gave up 4 bases, with 10 bases separating them. CDR3 length: 14 residues. The CDR3 sequence is CASSLEAGVTEAFF. The CDR3 DNA follows: TGTGCCAGCAGCTTGGAGGCAGGGGTCACTGAAGCTTTCTTT.

The J gene is TRBJ2-1, the V gene TRBV7-2, with 9 nucleotides matching TRBD2. V shed 2 bases and J 8 bases; nucleotides not matched to a gene: 7. CDR1 is SGHTA and CDR2 is FQGNSA in the germline V gene. The CDR3 length is 15 residues. CDR3 coding DNA: TGTGCCAGCAGCTTATTTGGTAGCGGGAGCGATGAGCAGTTCTTC. It translates to CASSLFGSGSDEQFF.

This chain links TRBV6-5 with TRBJ1-5; D may be TRBD1 (5 bases). The V end was cut by 9 bases, the J end by 6 bases, with 15 bases between. CDR1 and CDR2 (germline): MNHEY, SVGAGI. This CDR3 comprises 13 residues. CDR3 amino acids: CASMQGRGQPQHF. The CDR3 DNA is TGTGCCAGTATGCAGGGAAGGGGTCAGCCCCAGCATTTT.

The rearrangement uses TRBV2 and TRBJ2-1; D call uncertain. CDR3 length: 12 residues. V lost 3 bases to trimming and J lost 7 bases, with 7 bases between them. The germline V gene encodes CDR1 SNHLY and CDR2 FYNNEI. CDR3 in amino acids: CASSDLANEQFF. DNA for the CDR3: TGTGCCAGCAGTGACTTAGCAAATGAGCAGTTCTTC.

The rearrangement links TRBV6-5 to TRBJ1-1, with a tentative D call TRBD1 (5 bases). In germline, CDR1 is MNHEY, CDR2 SVGAGI. V lost 5 bases and J lost 7, with 17 bases in between. This CDR3 is built from 14 residues. Here the CDR3 reads CASSTRGLFVEAFF. CDR3 nucleotide sequence: TGTGCCAGCAGTACCCGGGGCCTCTTTGTTGAAGCTTTCTTT.

The chain employs TRBV30 and TRBJ2-7, with D perhaps TRBD1 or TRBD2 (5 bases each). The CDR3 runs 14 residues. V was shortened by 0 bases and J by 5 bases, with 14 bases between the two germline ends. The germline gives CDR1 GTSNPN, CDR2 SVGIG (reference sequence). The DNA for the CDR3 is TGTGCCTGGAGTGTATGGGGGAGATCCCACGAGCAGTACTTC. Protein product: CAWSVWGRSHEQYF.

The V gene is TRBV7-9, the J gene TRBJ1-2, with D maybe TRBD1 (6 bases). The V end was cut by 0 bases, the J end by 0 bases, with 11 bases between. This CDR3 region has 16 residues. Germline V lookup: CDR1 SEHNR, CDR2 FQNEAQ (reference sequence). CDR3 sequence: CASSLAGTPANYGYTF. DNA for the CDR3: TGTGCCAGCAGCTTAGCCGGGACACCCGCTAACTATGGCTACACCTTC.

This clone was detected once. A read error likely explains this, since a far larger clone differs by one base. The identical CDR3 is also encoded by other nucleotide sequences in the sample. The V call is TRBV10-3, the J call TRBJ2-7; D unresolved. The CDR3 runs 11 residues. The germline V gene has CDR1 ENHRY and CDR2 SYGVKD. Trimming took off 0 bases at V and 7 bases at J, with 4 bases between the two ends. The CDR3 region has the DNA TGTGCCATCAGTGAGTCGGGGGAGCAGTACTTC. It yields the protein CAISESGEQYF.

The gene calls are TRBV4-2 and TRBJ1-5; 8 positions match TRBD1. Per the germline V gene, CDR1 is LGHNA and CDR2 is YNFKEQ. CDR3 size: 21 residues. V lost 2 bases to trimming and J lost 5 bases; unmatched junction nucleotides: 23. The CDR3 loop reads CASSQTTGETVRMWGDQPQHF. The CDR3 DNA is TGTGCCAGCAGCCAAACGACAGGGGAGACGGTAAGAATGTGGGGCGATCAGCCCCAGCATTTT.